The 16 T cell receptor beta chains in this list originate from one sample, sequenced in a study of vaccination effects on CD4 cells after COVID-19. Using viral peptide pools, the ViraFEST assay grew out antigen-specific CD4+ T cells prior to sequencing. Subsequent to a culture period of more than 8 days, CD4+ T cells were isolated. All study participants received two doses of BNT162b2 or mRNA-1273 vaccine. Their antigens are not known. Method: immunoSEQ multiplex PCR; TCRdb's copy keeps in-frame clones and lacks some. Of tens of thousands of clones in the sample, 65% to 75% were seen once. This material consisted of CD4+ T cells from PBMCs cultured with HCoV-OC43 spike peptides, taken after COVID-19 vaccination. Documented subset: HCoV-OC43 spike overlapping peptide pool stimulation. These receptors all stem from a human donor who received a COVID-19 vaccine.

The chain has TRBV4-1 and TRBJ2-7; 10 bases fit TRBD2. Germline lookup yields CDR1 MGHRA and CDR2 YSYEKL. There are 15 residues in the CDR3. The J segment lost 6 bases and the V segment lost 0 bases, leaving 5 bases of the junction unmatched. The CDR3 bases are TGCGCCAGCAGCCAAGATGTAGCGGGAGGACGCGAGCAGTACTTC. It specifies CASSQDVAGGREQYF.

V gene TRBV19 combines with J gene TRBJ2-1; TRBD2 agrees at 8 bases. This CDR3 region has 13 residues. Germline CDR1 is LNHDA and CDR2 is SQIVND (reference sequence). The junction had 1 base not matched to a gene; V was cut back by 9 bases and J by 0 bases. CDR3: CASGTSSYNEQFF. CDR3 nucleotide sequence: TGTGCCAGCGGGACTAGCTCCTACAATGAGCAGTTCTTC. Full variable domain (outside the CDR3, taken from reference TRBV19 and TRBJ2-1): DGGITQSPKYLFRKEGQNVTLSCEQNLNHDAMYWYRQDPGQGLRLIYYSQIVNDFQKGDIAEGYSVSREKKESFPLTVTSAQKNPTAFYLCASGTSSYNEQFFGPGTRLTVL.

This rearrangement joins TRBV6-5 to TRBJ2-5, with D maybe TRBD2 (7 bases). V lost 7 bases and J lost 6, with 18 bases in between. From germline, CDR1 is MNHEY and CDR2 SVGAGI. This CDR3 comprises 14 residues. CDR3 region: CASIWGGGAKTQYF. The CDR3, as DNA: TGTGCCAGCATTTGGGGAGGGGGAGCAAAGACCCAGTACTTC.

CDR3 protein: CATSRDRGSGREQFF. The CDR3, as DNA: TGTGCCACCAGCAGAGATCGAGGATCCGGCAGGGAGCAGTTCTTC. The chain uses TRBV15 and TRBJ2-1; D not certain. There are 15 residues in the CDR3. Germline V CDR1 and CDR2: LNHNV, YYDKDF (reference sequence). The V gene lost 0 bases and the J gene lost 10 bases, with 16 bases spanning the gap.

The V gene is TRBV7-2, the J gene TRBJ2-3; 9 bases map to TRBD2. This CDR3 region has 15 residues. Germline-derived CDR1 and CDR2 are SGHTA and FQGNSA. V lost 4 bases to trimming and J lost 2 bases; unmatched junction nucleotides: 4. Written as DNA, the CDR3 is TGTGCCAGCAGCTCCCTAGCGGGGTTCACAGATACGCAGTATTTT. This encodes CASSSLAGFTDTQYF.

This clone was observed a single time. The CDR3, as DNA: TGTGCCAGCAGTGATTTCAGCAAACCAGGGGGCCTCGACAATGAGCAGTTCTTC. Translating gives CASSDFSKPGGLDNEQFF. The chain combines TRBV6-4 with TRBJ2-1; 8 bases fit TRBD1. This CDR3 contains 18 residues. Trimming cost V 3 bases and J 5 bases; bases outside gene matches: 15. The germline V gene encodes CDR1 MRHNA and CDR2 SNTAGT.

This rearrangement joins TRBV28 to TRBJ1-6; the match to TRBD1 covers 7 bases. The CDR3 totals 16 residues. Per germline, CDR1 MDHEN and CDR2 SYDVKM. After removal of 1 base from V and 7 bases from J, the junction contained 7 bases not matched to a gene. The DNA for the CDR3 is TGTGCCAGCAGTTTATCAGGGGGAATGGGCAATTCACCCCTCCACTTT. Protein: CASSLSGGMGNSPLHF.

On this clone: A junction boundary mismatches the germline segment, possibly from a read error. The chain uses TRBV6-1 and TRBJ1-3; 10 nucleotides align to TRBD1. CDR1 MNHNS and CDR2 SASEGT come from the germline V gene. The CDR3 is 14 amino acids. The CDR3 spells CASSERDRGTTIYF. CDR3 bases: TGTGCCAGCAGTGAAAGGGACAGGGGAACCACCATATATTTT.

With regard to this clone: Compared with germline, one end of the junction differs, possibly owing to a read error. The chain uses TRBV7-9 and TRBJ1-1; a possible D gene is TRBD1 (5 bases). The length of the CDR3 is 12 residues. Germline assignment: CDR1 SEHNR and CDR2 FQNEAQ (reference sequence). CDR3 in amino acids: CASSLVLSPGLF. Here the CDR3 DNA reads TGTGCCAGCAGCTTAGTACTCTCTCCAGGGCTTTTT.

In nucleotides, the CDR3 is TGTGCCAGCAGCTTAGATCAGGGGAGAGGCTATGGCTACACCTTC. Protein sequence: CASSLDQGRGYGYTF. This chain links TRBV11-2 with TRBJ1-2; maybe TRBD1 (6 bases). There are 15 residues in the CDR3. Germline CDR1 reads SGHAT; CDR2 reads FQNNGV. The germline V and J ends were trimmed by 0 bases and 4 bases, with 12 bases remaining between them. The full variable domain, completed using reference TRBV11-2 and TRBJ1-2, is EAGVAQSPRYKIIEKRQSVAFWCNPISGHATLYWYQQILGQGPKLLIQFQNNGVVDDSQLPKDRFSAERLKGVDSTLKIQPAKLEDSAVYLCASSLDQGRGYGYTFGSGTRLTVV.

This clone was seen a single time. This chain links TRBV5-6 with TRBJ2-3; 10 nucleotides match TRBD1. J gave up 4 bases and V 4 bases, and 12 bases lay outside the gene matches. In germline, CDR1 is SGHDT, CDR2 YYEEEE. This CDR3 is built from 17 residues. The CDR3 bases are TGTGCCAGCAGCGCGAAGCCAGGGACAGGGGAGTCAGATACGCAGTATTTT. Translation: CASSAKPGTGESDTQYF.

V gene TRBV5-1 combines with J gene TRBJ2-3, with D possibly TRBD2 on 6 matching bases. Germline assignment: CDR1 SGHRS and CDR2 YFSETQ. Trimming shortened V by 4 bases and J by 2 bases, and 11 bases separated the two germline ends. The CDR3 loop spans 14 amino acids. CDR3: CASSAGTYTDTQYF. CDR3 coding DNA: TGCGCCAGCAGCGCCGGGACTTACACAGATACGCAGTATTTT.

V and J are TRBV2 and TRBJ2-7; D is unresolved. The CDR3 is 12 residues long. Germline V gives CDR1 SNHLY, CDR2 FYNNEI. Trimming cost V 6 bases and J 11 bases, with 17 bases left between them. The CDR3: CASSARAGEEYF. In DNA form, the CDR3 reads TGTGCCAGCAGCGCAAGGGCCGGTGAGGAGTACTTC.

The rearrangement joins TRBV25-1 to TRBJ1-1; 12 bases are shared with TRBD1. The trim removed 8 bases at V and 7 bases at J, leaving 14 bases unmatched. Germline V gives CDR1 MGHDK, CDR2 SYGVNS. The CDR3 is 16 residues long. This chain's CDR3 is CASFSSPGQGAVEAFF. DNA of the CDR3: TGTGCCAGCTTTAGTTCACCGGGACAGGGGGCTGTTGAAGCTTTCTTT.

V usage is TRBV7-9 and J usage is TRBJ1-4; tentatively, D is TRBD1 (5 bases). The CDR3 length is 14 residues. The germline V gene has CDR1 SEHNR and CDR2 FQNEAQ (reference sequence). The ends were cut back, 2 bases at V and 8 bases at J, with 12 bases in the middle. The DNA of the CDR3 is TGTGCCAGCAGCTTACCAGGGCGGGTCGAAAAACTGTTTTTT. Translation: CASSLPGRVEKLFF.

The chain is built from TRBV9 and TRBJ2-6; 8 bases agree with TRBD1. Looked up from germline, CDR1 is SGDLS and CDR2 is YYNGEE. V shed 5 bases, J shed 2 bases, and the junction held 6 bases outside the gene matches. The CDR3 is 16 residues long. The CDR3 reads CASRDRVLPGANVLTF. The CDR3 DNA reads as TGTGCCAGCAGGGACAGGGTTCTCCCTGGGGCCAACGTCCTGACTTTC.